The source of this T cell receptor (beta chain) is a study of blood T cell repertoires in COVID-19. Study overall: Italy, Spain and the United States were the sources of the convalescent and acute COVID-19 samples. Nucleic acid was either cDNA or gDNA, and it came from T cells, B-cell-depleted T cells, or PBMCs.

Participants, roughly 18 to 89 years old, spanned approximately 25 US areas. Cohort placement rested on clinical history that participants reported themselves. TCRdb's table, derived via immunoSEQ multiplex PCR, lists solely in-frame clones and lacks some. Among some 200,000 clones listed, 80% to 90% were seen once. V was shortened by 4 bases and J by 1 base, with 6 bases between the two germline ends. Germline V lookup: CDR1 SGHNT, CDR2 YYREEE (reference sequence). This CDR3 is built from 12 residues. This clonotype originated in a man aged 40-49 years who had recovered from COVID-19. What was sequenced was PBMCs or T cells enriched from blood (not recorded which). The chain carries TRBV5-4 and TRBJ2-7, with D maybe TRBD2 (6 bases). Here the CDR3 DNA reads TGTGCCAGCAGCCTAGCGTCCTACGAGCAGTACGTC. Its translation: CASSLASYEQYV.